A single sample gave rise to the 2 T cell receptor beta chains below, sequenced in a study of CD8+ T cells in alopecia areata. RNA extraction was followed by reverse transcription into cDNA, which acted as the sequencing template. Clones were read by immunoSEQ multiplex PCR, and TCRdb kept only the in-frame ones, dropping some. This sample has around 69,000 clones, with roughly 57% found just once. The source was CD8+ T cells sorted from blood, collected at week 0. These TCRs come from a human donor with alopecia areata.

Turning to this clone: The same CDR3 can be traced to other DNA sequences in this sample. CDR3 sequence: CASSLKGSYEQYF. The CDR3 DNA reads as TGTGCCAGCAGTTTAAAGGGTTCCTACGAGCAGTACTTC. The rearrangement joins TRBV27 to TRBJ2-7; D is uncertain. V dropped 2 bases and J dropped 1 base, with 6 bases sitting between them. The CDR3 has 13 amino acids. Germline-derived CDR1 and CDR2 are MNHEY and SMNVEV (reference sequence).

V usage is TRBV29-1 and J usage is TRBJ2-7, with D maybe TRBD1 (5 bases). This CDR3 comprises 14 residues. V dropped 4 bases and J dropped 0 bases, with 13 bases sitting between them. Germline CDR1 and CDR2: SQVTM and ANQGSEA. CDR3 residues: CSVVGRDSSYEQYF. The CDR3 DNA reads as TGCAGCGTTGTTGGCAGGGATAGCTCCTACGAGCAGTACTTC.